The rows below give T cell receptor beta chains drawn from one sample of a study of T cell repertoires in ileal Crohn's disease. Clones were read by immunoSEQ multiplex PCR, and TCRdb kept only the in-frame ones, dropping some. The sample has around 8,800 clones, around 78% seen once. The specimen was ileal tissue. The receptors come from an adult with Crohn's disease. Each CDR3 is given with its conserved first and last residue.

cdr3_aa: CASSLTVNSPLHF; j_call: TRBJ1-6; v_call: TRBV7-8
cdr3_aa: CASSQVTPGLPFSNTGELFF; j_call: TRBJ2-2; v_call: TRBV23-1
cdr3_aa: CASSPGQGGPGANVLTF; j_call: TRBJ2-6; v_call: TRBV11-2
cdr3_aa: CASSDERGWDEQFF; j_call: TRBJ2-1; v_call: TRBV4-1
cdr3_aa: CASSFGTSGTDTQYF; j_call: TRBJ2-3; v_call: TRBV5-4
cdr3_aa: CASSGQGRDTEAFF; j_call: TRBJ1-1; v_call: TRBV25-1
cdr3_aa: CASSLAGRTLHEQFF; j_call: TRBJ2-1; v_call: TRBV5-6
cdr3_aa: CASTKEDFGNQPQHF; j_call: TRBJ1-5; v_call: TRBV19
cdr3_aa: CASSSDRPGELFF; j_call: TRBJ2-2; v_call: TRBV5-1
cdr3_aa: CATSTQGGVYEQYF; j_call: TRBJ2-7; v_call: TRBV15
cdr3_aa: CASSQDGGVGNSPLHF; j_call: TRBJ1-6; v_call: TRBV4-1
cdr3_aa: CASSEFGTGLYEQYF; j_call: TRBJ2-7; v_call: TRBV25-1
cdr3_aa: CASGLAHSYEQYF; j_call: TRBJ2-7; v_call: TRBV7-9
cdr3_aa: CSVGLNYGYTF; j_call: TRBJ1-2; v_call: TRBV29-1
cdr3_aa: CASSPEGRGHEKLFF; j_call: TRBJ1-4; v_call: TRBV9
cdr3_aa: CASSPASGSYTKSGSYNEQFF; j_call: TRBJ2-1; v_call: TRBV27
cdr3_aa: CASPSVDYGYTF; j_call: TRBJ1-2; v_call: TRBV9
cdr3_aa: CASTPSGEGRGYTF; j_call: TRBJ1-2; v_call: TRBV6-6
cdr3_aa: CASSKGGREETQYF; j_call: TRBJ2-5; v_call: TRBV5-1
cdr3_aa: CASSFIDEQYF; j_call: TRBJ2-7; v_call: TRBV19
cdr3_aa: CASSLQGEETQYF; j_call: TRBJ2-5; v_call: TRBV5-1
cdr3_aa: CASSESQVRRDSPLHF; j_call: TRBJ1-6; v_call: TRBV6-1
cdr3_aa: CASSPGLSYNEQFF; j_call: TRBJ2-1; v_call: TRBV27
cdr3_aa: CASSKAGLAGEETQYF; j_call: TRBJ2-5; v_call: TRBV19
cdr3_aa: CASSLAGDGTQYF; j_call: TRBJ2-5; v_call: TRBV11-2
cdr3_aa: CASSQDRNSPYGYTF; j_call: TRBJ1-2; v_call: TRBV14
cdr3_aa: CASSESTGNRQFF; j_call: TRBJ2-1; v_call: TRBV10-2
cdr3_aa: CASRGTGGSGEQFF; j_call: TRBJ2-1; v_call: TRBV7-9
cdr3_aa: CSVLDSNYGYTF; j_call: TRBJ1-2; v_call: TRBV29-1
cdr3_aa: CASSLDQTSGANVLTF; j_call: TRBJ2-6; v_call: TRBV11-2
cdr3_aa: CASSLEASGSGELFF; j_call: TRBJ2-2; v_call: TRBV5-1
cdr3_aa: CASSESGATYNEQFF; j_call: TRBJ2-1; v_call: TRBV2
cdr3_aa: CAISREENTEAFF; j_call: TRBJ1-1; v_call: TRBV10-3
cdr3_aa: CAWSTGDLYEQYF; j_call: TRBJ2-7; v_call: TRBV30
cdr3_aa: CASSRGGGPNEKLFF; j_call: TRBJ1-4; v_call: TRBV7-6
cdr3_aa: CASSAGLNQPQHF; j_call: TRBJ1-5; v_call: TRBV6-4
cdr3_aa: CASSTEPNYGYTF; j_call: TRBJ1-2; v_call: TRBV10-2
cdr3_aa: CAWGDRGGQPQHF; j_call: TRBJ1-5; v_call: TRBV7-8
cdr3_aa: CASSAPPFGILAASQETQYF; j_call: TRBJ2-5; v_call: TRBV6-1
cdr3_aa: CASSVQTGNTIYF; j_call: TRBJ1-3; v_call: TRBV9